Shown below are 15 T cell receptor beta chains from a single sample sequenced in a study of shared clonotypes between healthy human individuals. Libraries were prepared by immunoSEQ multiplex PCR; TCRdb keeps only in-frame clonotypes and omits some of them. The data show over a million clones, around 74% seen once. Sequenced: memory CD4+ T cells sorted from blood. Subset given: CD45RA-negative fraction. The receptors come from a man between 18 and 35 years old in good health.

This clone has just one count. The chain joins TRBV30 to TRBJ2-7; D ambiguous. Germline-derived CDR1 and CDR2 are GTSNPN and SVGIG (reference sequence). V shed 0 bases and J shed 4 bases, with 22 bases lying between them. The CDR3 is 17 residues long. This CDR3 is CAWSVSFSGPVHYEQYF. The CDR3 DNA is TGTGCCTGGAGTGTTAGCTTTTCGGGCCCTGTACATTACGAGCAGTACTTC. Complete variable domain (other parts from reference TRBV30 and TRBJ2-7): SQTIHQWPATLVQPVGSPLSLECTVEGTSNPNLYWYRQAAGRGLQLLFYSVGIGQISSEVPQNLSASRPQDRQFILSSKKLLLSDSGFYLCAWSVSFSGPVHYEQYFGPGTRLTVT.

V gene TRBV2 combines with J gene TRBJ2-3; TRBD2 aligns across 8 bases. This CDR3 is 17 amino acids long. CDR1 is SNHLY, CDR2 FYNNEI, per germline. V was pared by 4 bases and J by 2 bases, with 11 bases of the junction left unmatched. The CDR3 reads CASSVYAGGSNTDTQYF. The CDR3 region has the DNA TGTGCCAGCAGTGTCTATGCGGGGGGTTCCAACACAGATACGCAGTATTTT.

The chain couples TRBV30 to TRBJ2-7, with D possibly matching TRBD1 (5 bases). With 5 bases removed from V and 0 bases from J, the gap between germline ends came to 17 bases. The CDR3 is 15 amino acids. Germline CDR1 and CDR2: GTSNPN and SVGIG (reference sequence). This chain's CDR3 is CAWLRPGKSSYEQYF. The CDR3 nucleotides are TGTGCCTGGCTGCGGCCAGGGAAAAGCTCCTACGAGCAGTACTTC.

This clone came up a few times. CDR3 coding DNA: TGTGCCAGCAGGGGTAGCGGGAGGTTCGCAGATACGCAGTATTTT. Translated, it gives CASRGSGRFADTQYF. The chain carries TRBV25-1 and TRBJ2-3, with TRBD2 matching 10 bases. The CDR3 runs to 15 residues. Looked up from germline, CDR1 is MGHDK and CDR2 is SYGVNS. Germline trimming cut 6 bases from V and 4 bases from J; bases unmatched to any gene: 7.

The chain is built from TRBV5-1 and TRBJ2-5; D is perhaps TRBD2 (5 bases). The CDR3 spans 14 residues. V lost 0 bases and J lost 7, with 13 bases in between. Germline values: CDR1 SGHRS, CDR2 YFSETQ. In nucleotides, the CDR3 is TGCGCCAGCAGCTTGGTGCCTAGCTCGGGGACCCAGTACTTC. It translates to CASSLVPSSGTQYF.

This clone appeared a single time. The rearrangement joins TRBV11-2 to TRBJ1-1; D may be TRBD1 (6 bases). The V gene lost 7 bases and the J gene lost 10 bases, with 22 bases spanning the gap. This CDR3 comprises 14 residues. Per germline, CDR1 SGHAT and CDR2 FQNNGV. The CDR3 DNA sequence: TGTGCCAGCAACTCAATTAAACAGGGAGGAGGAGCTTTCTTT. It is translated as CASNSIKQGGGAFF.

Comment on this clone: A much more abundant neighbour one base away suggests this may be a read error. The same CDR3 can be traced to other DNA sequences in this sample. This rearrangement joins TRBV19 to TRBJ1-2; no definite D call. V lost 3 bases, J lost 0 bases, and 5 bases lay in between. The germline V gene has CDR1 LNHDA and CDR2 SQIVND (reference sequence). The CDR3 has 13 residues. DNA for the CDR3: TGTGCCAGTAGTATTCAGACTAACTATGGCTACACCTTC. It translates to CASSIQTNYGYTF.

The chain has TRBV27 and TRBJ2-7; tentatively, D is TRBD1 or TRBD2 (5 bases each). The germline V gene has CDR1 MNHEY and CDR2 SMNVEV (reference sequence). Trimming removed 2 bases from V and 6 bases from J, with 11 bases in between. The CDR3 is made up of 13 amino acids. This CDR3 reads CASSLRGSPEQYF. DNA of the CDR3: TGTGCCAGCAGTTTACGGGGCAGTCCCGAGCAGTACTTC.

V usage is TRBV2 and J usage is TRBJ2-3, with 10 nucleotides matching TRBD1. Trimming removed 6 bases from V and 4 bases from J; junction bases left unmatched: 7. This CDR3 spans 15 amino acids. Germline V gene data show CDR1 as SNHLY and CDR2 as FYNNEI. As DNA, the CDR3 is TGTGCCAGCAGGGGACAGGGGAGGTTTCCAGATACGCAGTATTTT. It encodes CASRGQGRFPDTQYF.

This clone was observed once. J is TRBJ1-1 and V is TRBV19; perhaps TRBD1 as D (6 bases). The CDR3 runs to 14 residues. Germline V lookup: CDR1 LNHDA, CDR2 SQIVND (reference sequence). Trimming removed 7 bases from V and 1 base from J, with 13 bases in between. CDR3 coding DNA: TGTGCCAGTAACCTGGACAGATCGAACACTGAAGCTTTCTTT. It is translated as CASNLDRSNTEAFF.

In this sample, this clone turned up a few times. The chain recombines TRBV19 with TRBJ1-1, with no clear D. The CDR3 spans 10 residues. The V gene lost 10 bases and the J gene lost 4 bases, with 7 bases spanning the gap. Per the germline V gene, CDR1 is LNHDA and CDR2 is SQIVND (reference sequence). The CDR3 DNA is TGTGCCAACAGAGGCACTGAAGCTTTCTTT. Translated, it gives CANRGTEAFF.

This chain uses TRBV5-6 with TRBJ2-5; no clear D gene. The DNA matches TRBJ2-7 better at its end, which makes the J call doubtful. This CDR3 comprises 14 residues. Germline V gene lookup returns CDR1 SGHDT and CDR2 YYEEEE. The CDR3 is CASSLWMGKGEQYF. The CDR3, as DNA: TGTGCCAGCAGCTTGTGGATGGGGAAGGGCGAGCAGTACTTC.

This chain joins TRBV5-1 and TRBJ2-1, with 10 positions matching TRBD2. This CDR3 is 14 amino acids long. Germline CDR1 reads SGHRS; CDR2 reads YFSETQ. Unmatched junction bases numbered 5, after V lost 5 bases and J lost 6 bases. CDR3 in amino acids: CASSSSGGVNEQFF. CDR3 sequence (DNA): TGCGCCAGCAGTTCTAGCGGGGGTGTCAATGAGCAGTTCTTC.

The chain joins TRBV5-1 to TRBJ1-3; D call uncertain. Trimming cost V 3 bases and J 0 bases, with 19 bases left between them. Germline CDR1 is SGHRS and CDR2 is YFSETQ. The CDR3 has 18 amino acids. The CDR3 loop is CASSSGSISSNSGNTIYF. The CDR3 DNA reads as TGCGCCAGCAGCTCGGGTTCAATCAGCTCTAACTCTGGAAACACCATATATTTT.

This sequence joins TRBV6-6 and TRBJ1-1, with 7 bases identical to TRBD1. Looked up from germline, CDR1 is MNHNY and CDR2 is SVGAGI (reference sequence). CDR3 length equals 16 residues. V lost 7 bases and J lost 2; bases outside the gene matches: 13. In nucleotides, the CDR3 is TGTGCCAGCACCCTTCGAATGGGACAGACTAACACTGAAGCTTTCTTT. This gives the protein CASTLRMGQTNTEAFF.